This TCR beta chain was obtained from a study of early T cells in non-severe SARS-CoV-2 infection. Study overall: The authors sequenced bulk RNA from unsorted whole blood, leaving chains unpaired.

This clonotype was detected many times. TCRdb re-called the 5' RACE reads through MiXCR, storing one row per CDR3 protein. The profile shows tens of thousands of distinct CDR3 sequences, less than 9.5% of them singletons. V lost 2 bases and J lost 3; bases outside the gene matches: 6. Germline lookup yields CDR1 MGHRA and CDR2 YSYEKL. There are 15 residues in the CDR3. V and J are TRBV4-1 and TRBJ2-5; 7 positions match TRBD2. The source of this sequence is an adult who was a healthcare worker with PCR-confirmed SARS-CoV-2 infection or an uninfected control (not recorded which). Material: whole blood, obtained at baseline. The CDR3 loop reads CASSQIWTSEETQYF. The CDR3 bases are TGCGCCAGCAGCCAAATCTGGACTAGTGAAGAGACCCAGTACTTC.